Following are 10 T cell receptor beta chains from one sample sequenced in a study of OX40 agonist ivuxolimab in advanced cancers. Sequencing used immunoSEQ multiplex PCR; TCRdb keeps in-frame clones, though not all of them. The sample lists about 77,000 clones, approximately 92% occurring once. The sequenced sample was CD4+ or CD8+ T cells sorted from blood, obtained in a trial of the OX40 agonist ivuxolimab. The source is an adult with an advanced solid tumor such as melanoma, head and neck, liver or kidney cancer.

The chain couples TRBV7-6 to TRBJ2-3, with 12 bases matching TRBD2. This CDR3 spans 16 amino acids. The J segment lost 5 bases and the V segment lost 4 bases, leaving 7 bases of the junction unmatched. Germline CDR1 SGHVS, CDR2 FNYEAQ. In DNA, the CDR3 is TGTGCCAGCAGCTCCCAGACTAGCGGGGGACAAGATACGCAGTATTTT. Translated: CASSSQTSGGQDTQYF.

The rearrangement links TRBV7-9 to TRBJ1-6; perhaps TRBD1 as D (6 bases). This CDR3 contains 14 residues. Per the germline V gene, CDR1 is SEHNR and CDR2 is FQNEAQ (reference sequence). V gave up 5 bases and J gave up 13 bases, with 18 bases separating them. The CDR3 is CASSIGTPQGPLHF. As DNA, the CDR3 is TGTGCCAGCAGCATAGGGACCCCCCAGGGGCCCCTCCACTTT.

The gene calls are TRBV5-1 and TRBJ1-5; D is perhaps TRBD1 (6 bases). Trimming took 1 base from V and 7 from J, leaving 12 bases between them. The V gene's germline CDR1 is SGHRS and CDR2 YFSETQ. The CDR3 has 14 residues. CDR3 in DNA: TGCGCCAGCAGCTTGTTGGGGGGGGGCCAGCCCCAGCATTTT. This sequence encodes CASSLLGGGQPQHF.

The CDR3 bases are TGTGCCAGCAGCCAAGTGATGGCGGGACAGCATAATTCACCCCTCCACTTT. It encodes CASSQVMAGQHNSPLHF. The V gene is TRBV4-2, the J gene TRBJ1-6; TRBD1 aligns across 7 bases. Germline V gene data show CDR1 as LGHNA and CDR2 as YNFKEQ. V lost 1 base to trimming and J lost 5 bases; unmatched junction nucleotides: 8. The CDR3 is 17 amino acids.

The chain joins TRBV14 to TRBJ1-1; D gene ambiguous. CDR1 is SGHDN and CDR2 is FVKESK in the germline V gene. The CDR3 is 13 residues long. Trimming cost V 1 base and J 4 bases, with 7 bases left between them. CDR3 region: CASSQVPGTEAFF. CDR3 nucleotide sequence: TGTGCCAGCAGCCAAGTTCCTGGCACTGAAGCTTTCTTT. Filled out from reference TRBV14 and TRBJ1-1, the complete variable domain reads EAGVTQFPSHSVIEKGQTVTLRCDPISGHDNLYWYRRVMGKEIKFLLHFVKESKQDESGMPNNRFLAERTGGTYSTLKVQPAELEDSGVYFCASSQVPGTEAFFGQGTRLTVV.

The J gene is TRBJ1-1, the V gene TRBV7-2; no reliable D call. Germline values: CDR1 SGHTA, CDR2 FQGNSA. The CDR3 is 13 amino acids. V was trimmed by 4 bases and J by 7 bases, leaving 13 bases between them. The DNA of the CDR3 is TGTGCCAGCAGCTCCTACTCAGGAGTTGAAGCTTTCTTT. This gives the protein CASSSYSGVEAFF.

The chain combines TRBV18 with TRBJ2-2, with 7 bases fitting TRBD1. The CDR3 contains 16 residues. Germline loops: CDR1 KGHSH, CDR2 LQKENI. V gave up 0 bases and J gave up 3 bases; unmatched junction bases: 4. The CDR3 nucleotides read TGTGCCAGCTCACCACCGGCAGGGGGATACACCGGGGAGCTGTTTTTT. As protein: CASSPPAGGYTGELFF.

This clone occurred once. The chain combines TRBV19 with TRBJ2-1; 7 bases are a match to TRBD2. Losses at the gene ends were 0 bases for V and 4 bases for J; bases not matched to a gene: 6. Per the germline V gene, CDR1 is LNHDA and CDR2 is SQIVND (reference sequence). The CDR3 covers 16 residues. Written as DNA, the CDR3 is TGTGCCAGTAGTATAGAGGGGCTAGCGGCGTACAATGAGCAGTTCTTC. Translated: CASSIEGLAAYNEQFF.

V gene TRBV29-1 combines with J gene TRBJ1-4, with 10 bases that match TRBD1. The CDR3 is 13 residues long. Germline V lookup: CDR1 SQVTM, CDR2 ANQGSEA. J gave up 8 bases and V 8 bases, and 8 bases lay outside the gene matches. This CDR3 is CSIGDRGDEKLFF. Written as DNA, the CDR3 is TGCAGCATTGGGGACAGGGGAGACGAAAAACTGTTTTTT.

V is TRBV6-4 and J is TRBJ2-7, with 12 bases aligning to TRBD2. V dropped 6 bases and J dropped 2; count of bases not matched to a gene: 2. Germline V gives CDR1 MRHNA, CDR2 SNTAGT. The CDR3 runs 14 residues. CDR3 sequence: CASSLAGGPYEQYF. The DNA for the CDR3 is TGTGCCAGCAGCCTAGCGGGAGGGCCCTACGAGCAGTACTTC.